The 14 T cell receptor beta chains reported below all come from one sample, sequenced in a study of blood T cell repertoires in COVID-19. The method was immunoSEQ multiplex PCR; TCRdb's version includes in-frame clones alone and lacks a portion of them. The data contain approximately 140,000 clones, over 75% of them singletons. The source material was peripheral blood. These receptors were collected from a man in his 60s with active or convalescent COVID-19.

This sequence joins TRBV7-2 and TRBJ1-5; D perhaps matches TRBD1 (6 bases). The CDR3 loop spans 15 amino acids. With 5 bases removed from V and 2 bases from J, the gap between germline ends came to 13 bases. Looked up from germline, CDR1 is SGHTA and CDR2 is FQGNSA. DNA for the CDR3: TGTGCCAGCAGCCCCCAGGGGATGGGCAATCAGCCCCAGCATTTT. Its translation is CASSPQGMGNQPQHF.

The V and J genes are TRBV5-6 and TRBJ2-3; maybe TRBD2 (6 bases). CDR1 and CDR2 (germline): SGHDT, YYEEEE. V lost 4 bases and J lost 7, with 13 bases in between. This CDR3 comprises 13 residues. The CDR3 loop is CASSTAGGYTQYF. The CDR3 bases are TGTGCCAGCAGCACCGCCGGGGGATATACGCAGTATTTT.

This clone was recorded a few times. The rearrangement links TRBV18 to TRBJ2-1; D might be TRBD2 (6 bases). CDR3 length equals 14 residues. Trimming took 6 bases from V and 7 from J, leaving 16 bases between them. The V gene's germline CDR1 is KGHSH and CDR2 LQKENI. This CDR3 is CASSPEGNRNEQFF. In DNA, the CDR3 is TGTGCCAGCTCTCCGGAGGGTAATAGAAATGAGCAGTTCTTC.

In regard to this clone: One end of the junction fails to match germline, which may point to a read error. This chain uses TRBV5-1 with TRBJ2-4; 8 bases are a match to TRBD1. The germline V gene has CDR1 SGHRS and CDR2 YFSETQ. The CDR3 consists of 13 residues. The CDR3: CASSSLSTGERHF. DNA of the CDR3: TGCGCCAGCAGCTCACTCTCGACAGGGGAGAGGCACTTC.

This clone was seen just once. The chain recombines TRBV28 with TRBJ1-1, with D perhaps TRBD1 (5 bases). Germline CDR1 and CDR2: MDHEN and SYDVKM. CDR3 length equals 15 residues. The V and J ends lost 6 bases and 5 bases respectively, with 19 bases between them. The CDR3 sequence: CASRSVAGRGTEAFF. Written as DNA, the CDR3 is TGTGCCAGCAGATCGGTGGCAGGCCGGGGGACTGAAGCTTTCTTT. The full variable domain, with the rest looked up from reference TRBV28 and TRBJ1-1, is DVKVTQSSRYLVKRTGEKVFLECVQDMDHENMFWYRQDPGLGLRLIYFSYDVKMKEKGDIPEGYSVSREKKERFSLILESASTNQTSMYLCASRSVAGRGTEAFFGQGTRLTVV.

This chain uses TRBV29-1 with TRBJ2-1, with D perhaps TRBD2 (7 bases). The CDR3 has 17 residues. V shed 1 base and J shed 3 bases, with 19 bases lying between them. Per germline, CDR1 SQVTM and CDR2 ANQGSEA. The CDR3 DNA sequence: TGCAGCGTTGAAGGGTCGAGGGGGGGCGTAGGCTACAATGAGCAGTTCTTC. Protein product: CSVEGSRGGVGYNEQFF.

The chain carries TRBV2 and TRBJ2-7, with D possibly TRBD2 on 6 matching bases. Looked up from germline, CDR1 is SNHLY and CDR2 is FYNNEI. The germline V and J ends were trimmed by 6 bases and 1 base, with 16 bases remaining between them. CDR3 length: 15 residues. The CDR3 region has the DNA TGTGCCAGCAGCGAAACTAGCTGGAGATCCTACGAGCAGTACTTC. Protein: CASSETSWRSYEQYF.

A note on this clone: Additional DNA sequences in this sample encode the identical CDR3. This chain connects TRBV3-1 (or the pseudogene TRBV3-2) to TRBJ2-2, with 12 nucleotides matching TRBD2. The CDR3 has 17 residues. Germline assignment: CDR1 LGHDT and CDR2 YNNKEL (reference sequence). V trimming: 0 bases; J trimming: 6 bases; junction bases outside the gene matches: 5. CDR3 bases: TGTGCCAGCAGCCAAGATCGACTAGCGGGAGTTCCCGGGGAGCTGTTTTTT. This translates into CASSQDRLAGVPGELFF.

The chain has TRBV29-1 and TRBJ1-1; the match to TRBD1 covers 12 bases. The junction had 7 bases not matched to a gene; V was cut back by 6 bases and J by 5 bases. The CDR3 sequence is 14 residues long. Germline assignment: CDR1 SQVTM and CDR2 ANQGSEA. CDR3 coding DNA: TGCAGCGTGCCGGGACAGGGGGCAAGGACTGAAGCTTTCTTT. This codes for CSVPGQGARTEAFF.

The J gene is TRBJ1-4, the V gene TRBV19, with D possibly matching TRBD1 (6 bases). Germline-derived CDR1 and CDR2 are LNHDA and SQIVND (reference sequence). The CDR3 is 15 residues long. The V and J ends lost 11 bases and 5 bases respectively, with 21 bases between them. CDR3 region: CAAKKPGTPNEKLFF. CDR3 DNA: TGTGCCGCGAAAAAGCCCGGGACACCCAATGAAAAACTGTTTTTT.

The chain carries TRBV7-3 and TRBJ2-5, with D maybe TRBD2 (5 bases). V lost 0 bases, J lost 3 bases, and 11 bases lay in between. Germline V gene sequence: CDR1 SGHTA, CDR2 FQGTGA. The CDR3 consists of 15 residues. The CDR3 region has the DNA TGTGCCAGCAGCTTAACTCCCATGCGGGAAGAGACCCAGTACTTC. Translation: CASSLTPMREETQYF.

The J gene is TRBJ1-2, the V gene TRBV4-3, with D perhaps TRBD1 (6 bases). CDR3 length: 15 residues. The germline CDR1 and CDR2 sequences are LGHNA and YSLEER. Trimming took 0 bases from V and 6 from J, leaving 14 bases between them. The CDR3 sequence is CASSQEGNRENGYTF. The CDR3 DNA sequence: TGCGCCAGCAGCCAAGAGGGTAACAGGGAGAATGGCTACACCTTC.

V is TRBV11-2 and J is TRBJ1-1; 7 bases are a match to TRBD1. J lost 0 bases, V lost 5 bases, and 9 bases had no gene match. Looked up from germline, CDR1 is SGHAT and CDR2 is FQNNGV. The CDR3 sequence is 16 residues long. The CDR3 nucleotides read TGTGCCAGCAGCCCGGGACAGCGGAATATGAACACTGAAGCTTTCTTT. It yields the protein CASSPGQRNMNTEAFF.

J is TRBJ2-3 and V is TRBV18; the match to TRBD2 covers 7 bases. V shed 1 base and J 0 bases; nucleotides not matched to a gene: 10. The V gene's germline CDR1 is KGHSH and CDR2 LQKENI. CDR3 size: 18 residues. The CDR3 sequence: CASSPQLLAEPSTDTQYF. The DNA of the CDR3 is TGTGCCAGCTCACCACAACTCCTAGCGGAGCCCAGCACAGATACGCAGTATTTT.